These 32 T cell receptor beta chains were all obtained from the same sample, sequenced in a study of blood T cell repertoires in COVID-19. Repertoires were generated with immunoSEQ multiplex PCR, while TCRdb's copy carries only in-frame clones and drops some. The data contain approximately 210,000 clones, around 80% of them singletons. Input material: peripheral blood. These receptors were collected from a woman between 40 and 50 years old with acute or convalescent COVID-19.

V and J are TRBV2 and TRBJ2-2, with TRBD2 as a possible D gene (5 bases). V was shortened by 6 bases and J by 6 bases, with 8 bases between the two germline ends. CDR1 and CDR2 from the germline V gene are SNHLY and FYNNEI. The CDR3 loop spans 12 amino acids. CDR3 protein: CASRPLAGELFF. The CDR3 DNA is TGTGCCAGCAGACCACTAGCCGGGGAGCTGTTTTTT.

CDR3 nucleotide sequence: TGTGCCAGCAGCTCCCGGACTAGCGGGAGCCCAGATACGCAGTATTTT. It encodes CASSSRTSGSPDTQYF. This chain joins TRBV7-9 and TRBJ2-3, with TRBD2 identical over 13 bases. CDR3 length: 16 amino acids. The germline CDR1 and CDR2 sequences are SEHNR and FQNEAQ (reference sequence). V was pared by 4 bases and J by 4 bases, with 5 bases of the junction left unmatched.

Here the CDR3 reads CASSEDWGLAFF. CDR3 in DNA: TGTGCCAGCAGTGAAGATTGGGGGCTTGCTTTCTTT. This chain connects TRBV6-1 to TRBJ1-1; D perhaps matches TRBD1 (6 bases). Germline loops: CDR1 MNHNS, CDR2 SASEGT. V lost 1 base, J lost 11 bases, and 11 bases lay in between. The CDR3 totals 12 residues.

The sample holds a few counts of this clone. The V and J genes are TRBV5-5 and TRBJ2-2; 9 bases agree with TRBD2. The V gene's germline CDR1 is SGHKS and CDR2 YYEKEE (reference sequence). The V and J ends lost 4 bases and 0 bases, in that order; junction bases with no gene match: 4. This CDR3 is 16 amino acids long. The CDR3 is CASSKGLAANTGELFF. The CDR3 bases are TGTGCCAGCAGCAAGGGACTAGCAGCGAACACCGGGGAGCTGTTTTTT.

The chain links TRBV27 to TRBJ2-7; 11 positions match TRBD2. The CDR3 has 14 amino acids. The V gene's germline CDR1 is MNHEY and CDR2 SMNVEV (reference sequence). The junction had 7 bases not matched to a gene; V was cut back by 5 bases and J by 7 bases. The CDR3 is CASSNLAGGGEQYF. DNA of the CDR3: TGTGCCAGCAGTAATCTAGCGGGGGGAGGGGAGCAGTACTTC.

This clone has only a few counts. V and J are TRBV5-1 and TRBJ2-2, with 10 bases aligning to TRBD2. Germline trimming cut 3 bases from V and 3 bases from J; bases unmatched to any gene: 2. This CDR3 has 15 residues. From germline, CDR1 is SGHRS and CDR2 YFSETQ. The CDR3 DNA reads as TGCGCCAGCAGCTACCTAGCGGGGGACACCGGGGAGCTGTTTTTT. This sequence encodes CASSYLAGDTGELFF.

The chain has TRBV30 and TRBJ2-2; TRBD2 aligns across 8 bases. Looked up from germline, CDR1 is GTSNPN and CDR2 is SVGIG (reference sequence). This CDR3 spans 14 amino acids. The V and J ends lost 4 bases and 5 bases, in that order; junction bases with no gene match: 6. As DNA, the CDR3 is TGTGCCTGGAACGGGGGGGCCATGACCGGGGAGCTGTTTTTT. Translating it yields CAWNGGAMTGELFF.

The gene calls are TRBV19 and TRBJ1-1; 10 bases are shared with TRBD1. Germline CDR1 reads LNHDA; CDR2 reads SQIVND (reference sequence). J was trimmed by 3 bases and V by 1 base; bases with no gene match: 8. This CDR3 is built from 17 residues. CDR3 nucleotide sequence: TGTGCCAGTAGTATAGTGTGGGACAGGGGAGGAGACACTGAAGCTTTCTTT. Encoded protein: CASSIVWDRGGDTEAFF. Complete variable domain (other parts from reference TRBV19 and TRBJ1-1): DGGITQSPKYLFRKEGQNVTLSCEQNLNHDAMYWYRQDPGQGLRLIYYSQIVNDFQKGDIAEGYSVSREKKESFPLTVTSAQKNPTAFYLCASSIVWDRGGDTEAFFGQGTRLTVV.

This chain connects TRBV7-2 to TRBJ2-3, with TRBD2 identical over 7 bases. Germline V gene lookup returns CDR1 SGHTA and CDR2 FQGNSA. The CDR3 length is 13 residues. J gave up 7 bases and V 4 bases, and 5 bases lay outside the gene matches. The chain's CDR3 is CASSSTSSNTQYF. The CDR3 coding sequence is TGTGCCAGCAGCTCGACTAGCTCGAATACGCAGTATTTT.

The CDR3 nucleotides read TGTGCCAGTAGTATAGGGGTTGGGGCCACTGAAGCTTTCTTT. This gives the protein CASSIGVGATEAFF. The chain joins TRBV19 to TRBJ1-1, with a tentative D call TRBD1 (5 bases). The CDR3 spans 14 residues. The V and J ends lost 1 base and 4 bases respectively, with 10 bases between them. Looked up from germline, CDR1 is LNHDA and CDR2 is SQIVND (reference sequence).

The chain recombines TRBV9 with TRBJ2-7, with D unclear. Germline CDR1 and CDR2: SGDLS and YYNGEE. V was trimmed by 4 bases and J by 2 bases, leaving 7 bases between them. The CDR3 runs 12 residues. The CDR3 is CASSPTPYEQYF. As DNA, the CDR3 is TGTGCCAGCAGCCCAACTCCCTACGAGCAGTACTTC.

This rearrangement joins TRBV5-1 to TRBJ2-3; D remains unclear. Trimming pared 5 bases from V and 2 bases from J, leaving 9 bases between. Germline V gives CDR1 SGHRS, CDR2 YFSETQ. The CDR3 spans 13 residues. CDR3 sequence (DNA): TGCGCCAGCAGTTCCACAAACACAGATACGCAGTATTTT. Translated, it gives CASSSTNTDTQYF.

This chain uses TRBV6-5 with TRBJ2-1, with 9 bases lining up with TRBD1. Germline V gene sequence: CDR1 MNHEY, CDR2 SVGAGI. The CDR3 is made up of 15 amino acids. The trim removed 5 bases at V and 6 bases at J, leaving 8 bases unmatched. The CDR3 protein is CASSLGTGWVNEQFF. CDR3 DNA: TGTGCCAGCAGTCTGGGGACAGGGTGGGTCAATGAGCAGTTCTTC.

The chain's CDR3 is CAAHFSGGSTDTQYF. The CDR3 DNA reads as TGTGCCGCCCACTTTAGCGGGGGCTCCACAGATACGCAGTATTTT. V gene TRBV6-5 combines with J gene TRBJ2-3; 9 bases align to TRBD2. Unmatched junction bases numbered 11, after V lost 11 bases and J lost 2 bases. Germline V lookup: CDR1 MNHEY, CDR2 SVGAGI. The CDR3 runs to 15 residues.

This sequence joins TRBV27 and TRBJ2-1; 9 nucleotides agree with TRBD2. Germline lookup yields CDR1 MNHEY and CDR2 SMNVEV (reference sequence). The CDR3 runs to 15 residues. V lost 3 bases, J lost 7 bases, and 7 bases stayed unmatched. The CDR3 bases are TGTGCCAGCAGTTTGGGGACTAGCTCGGGGAATGAGCAGTTCTTC. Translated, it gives CASSLGTSSGNEQFF.

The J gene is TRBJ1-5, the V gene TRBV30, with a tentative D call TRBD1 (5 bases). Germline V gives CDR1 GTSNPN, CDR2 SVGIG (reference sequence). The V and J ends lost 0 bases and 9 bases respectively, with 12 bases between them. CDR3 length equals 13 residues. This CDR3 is CAWSVLGGRPQHF. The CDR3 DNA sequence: TGTGCCTGGAGTGTACTGGGGGGTAGGCCCCAGCATTTT. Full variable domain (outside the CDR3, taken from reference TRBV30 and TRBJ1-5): SQTIHQWPATLVQPVGSPLSLECTVEGTSNPNLYWYRQAAGRGLQLLFYSVGIGQISSEVPQNLSASRPQDRQFILSSKKLLLSDSGFYLCAWSVLGGRPQHFGDGTRLSIL.

CDR3 DNA sequence: TGCGCCAGCAGCTCACTAGCGGGAGGGCCGTACGAGCAGTACTTC. Protein: CASSSLAGGPYEQYF. V gene TRBV5-1 combines with J gene TRBJ2-7; the match to TRBD2 covers 13 bases. Looked up from germline, CDR1 is SGHRS and CDR2 is YFSETQ. With V trimmed by 3 bases and J by 4 bases, 4 bases remained unmatched. CDR3 length: 15 amino acids. Complete variable domain (other parts from reference TRBV5-1 and TRBJ2-7): KAGVTQTPRYLIKTRGQQVTLSCSPISGHRSVSWYQQTPGQGLQFLFEYFSETQRNKGNFPGRFSGRQFSNSRSEMNVSTLELGDSALYLCASSSLAGGPYEQYFGPGTRLTVT.

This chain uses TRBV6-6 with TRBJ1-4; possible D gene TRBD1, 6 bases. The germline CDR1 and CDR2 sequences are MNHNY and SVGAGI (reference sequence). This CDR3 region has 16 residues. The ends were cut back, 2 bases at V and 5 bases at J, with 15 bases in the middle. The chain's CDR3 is CASSYGSQGRNEKLFF. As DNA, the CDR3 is TGTGCCAGCAGTTACGGTTCCCAGGGGCGGAATGAAAAACTGTTTTTT.

CDR3 residues: CASSLGTGVDTF. The DNA of the CDR3 is TGTGCCAGCAGCTTAGGGACAGGGGTAGATACCTTC. J is TRBJ1-2 and V is TRBV13; 8 bases are a match to TRBD1. V trimming: 0 bases; J trimming: 14 bases; junction bases outside the gene matches: 5. Germline CDR1 reads PRHDT; CDR2 reads FYEKMQ (reference sequence). This CDR3 is built from 12 residues.

CDR3 bases: TGTGCCAGCGAAAACAGGGGTGGCACTGAAGCTTTCTTT. As protein: CASENRGGTEAFF. V and J are TRBV6-5 and TRBJ1-1, with TRBD1 matching 7 bases. CDR1 MNHEY and CDR2 SVGAGI come from the germline V gene. CDR3 length: 13 amino acids. Trimming at V came to 8 bases and at J to 4 bases, leaving 7 bases not matched to a gene.

The CDR3 nucleotides read TGTGCCAGCAGTTATCGGGGGAATCAGCCCCAGCATTTT. Amino acids: CASSYRGNQPQHF. The V call is TRBV6-5, the J call TRBJ1-5; tentatively, D is TRBD1 (5 bases). CDR3 length: 13 amino acids. Trimming shortened V by 3 bases and J by 4 bases, and 7 bases separated the two germline ends. From germline, CDR1 is MNHEY and CDR2 SVGAGI.

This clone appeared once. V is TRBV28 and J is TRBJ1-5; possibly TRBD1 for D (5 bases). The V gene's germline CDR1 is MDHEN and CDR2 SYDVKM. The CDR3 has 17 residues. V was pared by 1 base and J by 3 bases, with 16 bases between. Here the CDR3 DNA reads TGTGCCAGCAGTTTATTGGGGCGCGGAGCCCTCAATCAGCCCCAGCATTTT. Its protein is CASSLLGRGALNQPQHF.

In nucleotides, the CDR3 is TGTGCCATCAGTGTGAAAGGGACAGGGTCTCCTGTCGAGCAGTACTTC. It codes for CAISVKGTGSPVEQYF. The rearrangement joins TRBV10-3 to TRBJ2-7; 9 nucleotides agree with TRBD1. The CDR3 sequence is 16 residues long. CDR1 and CDR2 from the germline V gene are ENHRY and SYGVKD. Trimming cost V 4 bases and J 6 bases; bases outside gene matches: 13.

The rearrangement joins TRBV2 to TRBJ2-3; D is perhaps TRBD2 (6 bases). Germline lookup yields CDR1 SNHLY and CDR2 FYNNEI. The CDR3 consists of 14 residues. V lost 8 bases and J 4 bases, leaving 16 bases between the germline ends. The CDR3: CASGGLASPDTQYF. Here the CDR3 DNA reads TGTGCCAGCGGTGGGCTAGCGTCCCCAGATACGCAGTATTTT.

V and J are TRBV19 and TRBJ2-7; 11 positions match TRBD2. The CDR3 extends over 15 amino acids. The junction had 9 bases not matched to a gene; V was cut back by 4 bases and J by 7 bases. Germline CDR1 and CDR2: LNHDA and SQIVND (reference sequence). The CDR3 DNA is TGTGCCAGTAGTACCTTAGCGGGAGGGCCGAGTGAGCAGTACTTC. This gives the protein CASSTLAGGPSEQYF.

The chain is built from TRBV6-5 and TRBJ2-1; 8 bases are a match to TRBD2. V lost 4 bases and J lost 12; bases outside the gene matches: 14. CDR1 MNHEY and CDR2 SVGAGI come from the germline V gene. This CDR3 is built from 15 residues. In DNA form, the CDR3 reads TGTGCCAGCAGTTTAGAGGCGGGGGGCCCCGACGGGCAGTTCTTC. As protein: CASSLEAGGPDGQFF.

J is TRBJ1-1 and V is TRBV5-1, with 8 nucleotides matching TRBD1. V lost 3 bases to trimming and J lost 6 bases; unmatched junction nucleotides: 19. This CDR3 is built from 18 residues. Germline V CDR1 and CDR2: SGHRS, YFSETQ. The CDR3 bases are TGCGCCAGCAGCTCCACCTTCGGGACAGGAGTCCTTAACGCTGAAGCTTTCTTT. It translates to CASSSTFGTGVLNAEAFF. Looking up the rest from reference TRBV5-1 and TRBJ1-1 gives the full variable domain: KAGVTQTPRYLIKTRGQQVTLSCSPISGHRSVSWYQQTPGQGLQFLFEYFSETQRNKGNFPGRFSGRQFSNSRSEMNVSTLELGDSALYLCASSSTFGTGVLNAEAFFGQGTRLTVV.

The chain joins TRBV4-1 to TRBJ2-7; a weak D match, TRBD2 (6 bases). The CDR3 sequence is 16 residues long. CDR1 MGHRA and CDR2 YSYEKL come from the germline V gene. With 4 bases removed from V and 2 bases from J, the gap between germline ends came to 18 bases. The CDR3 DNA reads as TGCGCCAGCAGCCCCAATGTGCAGGGACTTACCTACGAGCAGTACTTC. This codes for CASSPNVQGLTYEQYF.

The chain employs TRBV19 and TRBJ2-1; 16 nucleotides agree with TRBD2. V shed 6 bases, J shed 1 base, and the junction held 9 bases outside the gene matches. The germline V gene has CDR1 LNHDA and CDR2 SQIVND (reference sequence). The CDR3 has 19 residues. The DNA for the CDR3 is TGTGCCAGTAGCCCCGGGACTAGCGGGGGGGCGGAATCCTACAATGAGCAGTTCTTC. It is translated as CASSPGTSGGAESYNEQFF. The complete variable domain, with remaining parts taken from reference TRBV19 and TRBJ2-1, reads DGGITQSPKYLFRKEGQNVTLSCEQNLNHDAMYWYRQDPGQGLRLIYYSQIVNDFQKGDIAEGYSVSREKKESFPLTVTSAQKNPTAFYLCASSPGTSGGAESYNEQFFGPGTRLTVL.

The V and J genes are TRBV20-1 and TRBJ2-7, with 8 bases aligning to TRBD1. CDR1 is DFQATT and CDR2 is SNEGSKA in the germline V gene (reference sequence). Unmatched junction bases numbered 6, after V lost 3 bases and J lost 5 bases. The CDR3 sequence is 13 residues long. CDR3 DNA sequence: TGCAGTGCTAGTCGGCAGGGGGCCCACGAGCAGTACTTC. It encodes CSASRQGAHEQYF.

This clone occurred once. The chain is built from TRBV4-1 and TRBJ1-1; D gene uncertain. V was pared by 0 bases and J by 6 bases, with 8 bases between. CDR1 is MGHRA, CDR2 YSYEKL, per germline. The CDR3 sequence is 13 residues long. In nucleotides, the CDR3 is TGCGCCAGCAGCCAAGACCCCGGGGCTGAAGCTTTCTTT. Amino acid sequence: CASSQDPGAEAFF.

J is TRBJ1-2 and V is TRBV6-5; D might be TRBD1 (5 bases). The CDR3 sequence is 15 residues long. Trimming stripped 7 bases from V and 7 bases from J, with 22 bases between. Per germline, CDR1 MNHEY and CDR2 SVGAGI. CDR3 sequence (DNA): TGTGCCAGCACCCCGAGTGGGGGGGTGGTAACTGGCTACACCTTC. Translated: CASTPSGGVVTGYTF.